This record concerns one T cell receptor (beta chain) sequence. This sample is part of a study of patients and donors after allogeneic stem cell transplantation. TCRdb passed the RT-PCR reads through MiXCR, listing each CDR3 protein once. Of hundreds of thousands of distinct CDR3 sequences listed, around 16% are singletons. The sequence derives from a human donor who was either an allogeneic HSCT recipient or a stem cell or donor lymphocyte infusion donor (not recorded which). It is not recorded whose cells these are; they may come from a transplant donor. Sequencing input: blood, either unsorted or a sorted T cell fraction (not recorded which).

CDR3 coding DNA: TGCAGTGCTAGATGGGCAGGGGGAAATGGCTACACCTTC. As protein: CSARWAGGNGYTF. V is TRBV20-1 and J is TRBJ1-2; 7 bases fit TRBD1. This CDR3 comprises 13 residues. Per germline, CDR1 DFQATT and CDR2 SNEGSKA (reference sequence). V lost 2 bases and J lost 6; bases outside the gene matches: 6.